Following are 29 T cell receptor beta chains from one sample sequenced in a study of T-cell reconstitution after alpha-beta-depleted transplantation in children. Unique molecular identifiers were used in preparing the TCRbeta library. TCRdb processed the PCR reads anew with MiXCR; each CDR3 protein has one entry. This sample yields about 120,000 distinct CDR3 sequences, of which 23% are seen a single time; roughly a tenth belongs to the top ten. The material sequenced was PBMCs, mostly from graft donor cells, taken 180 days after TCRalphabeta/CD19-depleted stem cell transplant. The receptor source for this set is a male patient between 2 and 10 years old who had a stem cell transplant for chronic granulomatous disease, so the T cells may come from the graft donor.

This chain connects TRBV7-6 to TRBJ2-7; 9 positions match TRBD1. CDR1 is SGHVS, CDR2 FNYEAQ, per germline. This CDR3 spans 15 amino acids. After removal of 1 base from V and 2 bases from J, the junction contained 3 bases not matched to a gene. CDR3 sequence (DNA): TGTGCCAGCAGCTTAGAAGGGACAGGGACCTACGAGCAGTACTTC. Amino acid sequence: CASSLEGTGTYEQYF.

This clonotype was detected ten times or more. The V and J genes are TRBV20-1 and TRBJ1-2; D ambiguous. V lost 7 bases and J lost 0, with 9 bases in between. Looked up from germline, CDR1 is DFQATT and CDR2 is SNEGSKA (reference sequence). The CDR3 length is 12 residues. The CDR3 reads CSVYTTNYGYTF. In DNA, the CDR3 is TGCAGTGTGTATACTACTAACTATGGCTACACCTTC.

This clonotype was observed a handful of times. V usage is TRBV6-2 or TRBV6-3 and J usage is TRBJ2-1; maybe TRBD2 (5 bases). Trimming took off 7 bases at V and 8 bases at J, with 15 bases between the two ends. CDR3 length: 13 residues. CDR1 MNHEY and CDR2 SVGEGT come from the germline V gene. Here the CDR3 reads CASTREAQDEQFF. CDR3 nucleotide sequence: TGTGCCAGCACCCGGGAAGCCCAGGATGAGCAGTTCTTC.

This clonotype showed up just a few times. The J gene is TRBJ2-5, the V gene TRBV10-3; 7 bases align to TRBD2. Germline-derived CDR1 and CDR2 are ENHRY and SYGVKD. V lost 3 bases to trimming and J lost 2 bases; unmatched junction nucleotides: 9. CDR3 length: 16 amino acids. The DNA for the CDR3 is TGTGCCATCAGTGATCATCAGGCTAGCGGACAAGAGACCCAGTACTTC. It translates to CAISDHQASGQETQYF.

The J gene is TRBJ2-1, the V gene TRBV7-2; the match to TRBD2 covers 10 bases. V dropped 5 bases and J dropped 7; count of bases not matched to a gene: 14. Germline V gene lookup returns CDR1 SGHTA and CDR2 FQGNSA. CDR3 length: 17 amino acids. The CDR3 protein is CASSTGQREGRRNEQFF. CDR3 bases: TGTGCCAGCAGCACAGGACAGCGGGAGGGAAGGAGGAATGAGCAGTTCTTC. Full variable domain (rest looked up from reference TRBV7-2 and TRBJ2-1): GAGVSQSPSNKVTEKGKDVELRCDPISGHTALYWYRQSLGQGLEFLIYFQGNSAPDKSGLPSDRFSAERTGGSVSTLTIQRTQQEDSAVYLCASSTGQREGRRNEQFFGPGTRLTVL.

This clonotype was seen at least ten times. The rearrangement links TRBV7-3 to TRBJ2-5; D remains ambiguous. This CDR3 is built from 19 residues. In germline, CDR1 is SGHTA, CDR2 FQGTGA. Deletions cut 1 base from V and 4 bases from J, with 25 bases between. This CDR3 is CASSLRSKLSRSRRETQYF. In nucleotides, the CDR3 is TGTGCCAGCAGCTTAAGGTCAAAACTTTCCAGGTCCCGTCGAGAGACCCAGTACTTC.

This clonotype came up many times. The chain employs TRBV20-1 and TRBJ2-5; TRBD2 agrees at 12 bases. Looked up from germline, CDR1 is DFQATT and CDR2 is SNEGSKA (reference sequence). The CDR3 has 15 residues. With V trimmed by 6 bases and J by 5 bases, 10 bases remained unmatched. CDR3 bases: TGCAGTGCCCGACGGACTAGCGGGGCTTGGGAGACCCAGTACTTC. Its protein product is CSARRTSGAWETQYF.

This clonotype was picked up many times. The CDR3 DNA reads as TGCGCCAGCAGTGGAAGTACAAGCGGGAGGGATACGCAGTATTTT. Translation gives CASSGSTSGRDTQYF. The chain links TRBV10-1 to TRBJ2-3; 9 bases line up with TRBD2. This CDR3 region has 15 residues. The junction had 8 bases not matched to a gene; V was cut back by 4 bases and J by 6 bases. Germline V gene data show CDR1 as WNHNN and CDR2 as SYGVQD (reference sequence).

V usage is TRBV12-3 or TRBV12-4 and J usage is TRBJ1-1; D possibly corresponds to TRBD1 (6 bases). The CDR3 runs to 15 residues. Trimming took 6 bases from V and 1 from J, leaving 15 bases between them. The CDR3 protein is CASSHPGQPNTEAFF. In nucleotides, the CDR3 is TGTGCCAGCAGCCACCCTGGACAGCCGAACACTGAAGCTTTCTTT.

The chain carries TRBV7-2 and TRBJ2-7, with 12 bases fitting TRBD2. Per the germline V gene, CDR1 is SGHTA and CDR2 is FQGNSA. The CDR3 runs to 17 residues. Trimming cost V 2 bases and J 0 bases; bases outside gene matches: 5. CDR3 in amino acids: CASSLWLAGGLSYEQYF. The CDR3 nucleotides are TGTGCCAGCAGCTTATGGCTAGCGGGGGGGCTCTCCTACGAGCAGTACTTC.

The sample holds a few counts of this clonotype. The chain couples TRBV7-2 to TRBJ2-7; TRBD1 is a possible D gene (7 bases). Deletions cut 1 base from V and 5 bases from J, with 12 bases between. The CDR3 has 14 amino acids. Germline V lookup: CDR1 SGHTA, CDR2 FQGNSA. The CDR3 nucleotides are TGTGCCAGCAGCTTAGAGGAGGGGGCCAACGAGCAGTACTTC. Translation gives CASSLEEGANEQYF.

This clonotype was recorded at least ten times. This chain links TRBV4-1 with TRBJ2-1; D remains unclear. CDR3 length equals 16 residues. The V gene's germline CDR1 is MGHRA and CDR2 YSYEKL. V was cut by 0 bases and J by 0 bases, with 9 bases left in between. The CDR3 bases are TGCGCCAGCAGCCAAGAGTCGGGCAGCTCCTACAATGAGCAGTTCTTC. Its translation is CASSQESGSSYNEQFF.

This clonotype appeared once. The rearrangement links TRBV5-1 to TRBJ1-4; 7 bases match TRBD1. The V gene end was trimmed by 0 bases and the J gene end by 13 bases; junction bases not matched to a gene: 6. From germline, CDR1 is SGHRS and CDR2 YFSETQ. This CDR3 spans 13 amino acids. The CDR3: CASSLGVEGALFF. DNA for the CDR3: TGCGCCAGCAGCTTGGGCGTTGAGGGGGCACTGTTTTTT.

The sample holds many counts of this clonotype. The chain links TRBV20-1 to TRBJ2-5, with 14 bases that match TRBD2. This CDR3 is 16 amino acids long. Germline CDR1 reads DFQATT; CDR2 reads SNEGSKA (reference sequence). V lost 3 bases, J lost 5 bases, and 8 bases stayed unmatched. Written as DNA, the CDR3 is TGCAGTGCTAGTGAGACTAGCGGGGGGGCGTATGAGACCCAGTACTTC. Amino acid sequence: CSASETSGGAYETQYF.

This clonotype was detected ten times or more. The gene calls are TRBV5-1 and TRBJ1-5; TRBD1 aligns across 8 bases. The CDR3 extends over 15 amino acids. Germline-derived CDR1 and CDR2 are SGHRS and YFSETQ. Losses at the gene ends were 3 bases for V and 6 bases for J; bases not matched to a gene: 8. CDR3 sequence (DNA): TGCGCCAGCAGCTCAGGACAGGGAGGTAGTCAGCCCCAGCATTTT. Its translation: CASSSGQGGSQPQHF.

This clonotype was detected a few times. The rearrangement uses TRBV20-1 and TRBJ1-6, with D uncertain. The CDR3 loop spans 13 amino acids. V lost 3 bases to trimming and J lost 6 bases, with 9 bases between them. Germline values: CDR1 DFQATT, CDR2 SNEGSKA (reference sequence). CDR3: CSARPSLNSPLHF. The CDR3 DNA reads TGCAGTGCTAGGCCCAGCCTTAATTCACCCCTCCACTTT.

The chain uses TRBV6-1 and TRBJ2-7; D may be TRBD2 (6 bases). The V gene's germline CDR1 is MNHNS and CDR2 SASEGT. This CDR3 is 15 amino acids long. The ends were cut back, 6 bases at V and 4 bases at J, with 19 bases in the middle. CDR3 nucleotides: TGTGCCAGCAGCCCCTTCGGAGGGAGTGCTTACGAGCAGTACTTC. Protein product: CASSPFGGSAYEQYF.

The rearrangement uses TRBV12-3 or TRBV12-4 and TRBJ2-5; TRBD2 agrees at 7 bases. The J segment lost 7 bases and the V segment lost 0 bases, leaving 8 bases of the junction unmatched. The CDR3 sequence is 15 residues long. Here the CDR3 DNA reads TGTGCCAGCAGTTTAGCGGGAGGGCCCGAGGGGACCCAGTACTTC. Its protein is CASSLAGGPEGTQYF.

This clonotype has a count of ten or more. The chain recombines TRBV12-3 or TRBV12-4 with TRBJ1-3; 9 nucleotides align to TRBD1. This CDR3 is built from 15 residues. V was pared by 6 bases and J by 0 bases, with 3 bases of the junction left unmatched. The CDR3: CASRLTGGSGNTIYF. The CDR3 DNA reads TGTGCCAGCAGGTTGACAGGGGGCTCTGGAAACACCATATATTTT.

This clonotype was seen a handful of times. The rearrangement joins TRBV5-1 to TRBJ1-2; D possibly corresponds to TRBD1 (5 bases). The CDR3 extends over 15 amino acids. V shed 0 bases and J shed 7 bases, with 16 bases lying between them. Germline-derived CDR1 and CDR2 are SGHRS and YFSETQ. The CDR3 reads CASSLAGGTSAGYTF. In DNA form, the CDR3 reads TGCGCCAGCAGCTTGGCGGGGGGAACCAGCGCTGGCTACACCTTC.

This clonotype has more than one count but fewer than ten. The CDR3 is CASSVAGAGVGTGELFF. In DNA form, the CDR3 reads TGTGCCAGCAGCGTAGCTGGAGCGGGAGTCGGGACCGGGGAGCTGTTTTTT. The chain recombines TRBV9 with TRBJ2-2, with 8 bases aligning to TRBD2. J was trimmed by 5 bases and V by 0 bases; bases with no gene match: 9. CDR1 is SGDLS and CDR2 is YYNGEE in the germline V gene. This CDR3 is built from 17 residues.

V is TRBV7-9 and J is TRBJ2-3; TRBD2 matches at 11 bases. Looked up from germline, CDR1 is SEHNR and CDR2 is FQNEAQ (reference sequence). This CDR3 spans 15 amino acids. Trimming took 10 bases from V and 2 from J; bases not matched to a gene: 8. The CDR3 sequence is CATEGLAGFTDTQYF. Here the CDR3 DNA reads TGTGCCACCGAAGGACTAGCGGGCTTCACAGATACGCAGTATTTT.

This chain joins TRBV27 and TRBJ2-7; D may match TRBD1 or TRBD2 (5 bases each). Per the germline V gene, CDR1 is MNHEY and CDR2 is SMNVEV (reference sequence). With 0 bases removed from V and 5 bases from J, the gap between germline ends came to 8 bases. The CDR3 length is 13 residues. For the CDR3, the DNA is TGTGCCAGCAGTTTATCGGGGGAAAACGAGCAGTACTTC. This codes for CASSLSGENEQYF.

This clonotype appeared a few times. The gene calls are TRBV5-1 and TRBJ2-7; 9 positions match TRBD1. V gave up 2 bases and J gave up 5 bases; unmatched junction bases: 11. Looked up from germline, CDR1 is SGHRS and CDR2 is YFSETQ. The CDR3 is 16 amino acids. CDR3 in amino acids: CASSFRPGQGFHEQYF. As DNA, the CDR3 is TGCGCCAGCAGCTTTCGCCCGGGACAGGGTTTTCACGAGCAGTACTTC.

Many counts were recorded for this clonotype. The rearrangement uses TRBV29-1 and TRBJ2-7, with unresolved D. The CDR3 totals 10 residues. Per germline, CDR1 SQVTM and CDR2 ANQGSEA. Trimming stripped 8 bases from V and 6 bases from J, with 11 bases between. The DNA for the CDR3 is TGCAGCCCTAACACCTCCGAGCAGTACTTC. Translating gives CSPNTSEQYF.

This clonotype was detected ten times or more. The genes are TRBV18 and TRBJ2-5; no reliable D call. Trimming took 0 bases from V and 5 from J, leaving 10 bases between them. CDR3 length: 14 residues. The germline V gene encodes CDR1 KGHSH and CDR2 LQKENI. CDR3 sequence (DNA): TGTGCCAGCTCACCACCACTACACCCTGAGACCCAGTACTTC. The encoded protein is CASSPPLHPETQYF. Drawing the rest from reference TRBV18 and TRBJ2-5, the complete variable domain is NAGVMQNPRHLVRRRGQEARLRCSPMKGHSHVYWYRQLPEEGLKFMVYLQKENIIDESGMPKERFSAEFPKEGPSILRIQQVVRGDSAAYFCASSPPLHPETQYFGPGTRLLVL.

CDR3 residues: CTSSQDLIGFEQFF. The CDR3 DNA reads as TGCACCAGCAGCCAAGACCTCATAGGGTTTGAGCAGTTCTTC. V usage is TRBV1 and J usage is TRBJ2-1. TRBV1 corresponds to a pseudogene. This CDR3 contains 14 residues.

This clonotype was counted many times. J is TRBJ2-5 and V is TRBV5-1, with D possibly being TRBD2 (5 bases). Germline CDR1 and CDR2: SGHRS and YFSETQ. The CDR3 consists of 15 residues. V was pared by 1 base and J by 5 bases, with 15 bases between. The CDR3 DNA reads TGCGCCAGCAGCTTGAATGGGCTAGCCCAGGAGACCCAGTACTTC. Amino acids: CASSLNGLAQETQYF.

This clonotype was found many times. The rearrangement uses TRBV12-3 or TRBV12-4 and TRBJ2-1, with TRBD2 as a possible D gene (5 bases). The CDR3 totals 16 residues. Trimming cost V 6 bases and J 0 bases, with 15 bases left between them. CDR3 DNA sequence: TGTGCCAGCAGCCTTAGGACTCTAAACTCCTACAATGAGCAGTTCTTC. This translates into CASSLRTLNSYNEQFF.